What follows describes a single TCR beta chain. Its antigen is not known. This sample was taken from a study of T-cell reconstitution after alpha-beta-depleted transplantation in children. Study-level findings and limits: Once a year had passed after transplant, T-cell counts and diversity came mostly from newly produced T cells.

Preparing the TCRbeta library involved the use of unique molecular identifiers. Each CDR3 protein is one row after TCRdb ran MiXCR on the PCR reads. Here the sample spans 750,000 to 950,000 distinct CDR3 sequences, approximately 15% being singletons. The sample was PBMCs, mostly from graft donor cells, taken 360 days after TCRalphabeta/CD19-depleted stem cell transplant. This clonotype was sampled from a male patient under 18 who had a stem cell transplant for acute lymphoblastic leukemia, so the T cells may come from the graft donor.

The CDR3: CASSSQPGQGPDEQFF. CDR3 sequence (DNA): TGTGCCAGCAGCTCCCAGCCAGGACAGGGGCCCGATGAGCAGTTCTTC. The V gene is TRBV7-3, the J gene TRBJ2-1, with 9 bases matching TRBD1. From germline, CDR1 is SGHTA and CDR2 FQGTGA. This CDR3 is 16 amino acids long. Trimming removed 4 bases from V and 8 bases from J; junction bases left unmatched: 12.